The rows below give T cell receptor beta chains drawn from one sample of a study of cytomegalovirus exposure and HLA in healthy donors. Some clones are missing from TCRdb's copy, which holds only in-frame ones; the method was immunoSEQ multiplex PCR. The sample records 150,000 to 180,000 clones, over 60% being singletons. The material sequenced was PBMCs. These receptors were taken from a woman aged 40 to 55 in good health and CMV-seronegative. Both conserved end residues are part of each CDR3. The order of the fields is D gene, clone size, J gene, V gene, CDR3 DNA, CDR3 protein. The D gene is left open where the match is weak. The size entry is marked missing in some rows and otherwise reads once, few, many or a size class.

D: -
size: -
J: TRBJ1-1
V: TRBV11-3
DNA: TGTGCCAGCAGCCCAGGTACAGGTAATATGAACACTGAAGCTTTCTTT
CDR3: CASSPGTGNMNTEAFF

D: TRBD1
size: -
J: TRBJ1-2
V: TRBV6-6
DNA: TGTGCCAGCACGCGACAGGGAGACGTAGGAGGCTACACCTTC
CDR3: CASTRQGDVGGYTF

D: -
size: -
J: TRBJ1-3
V: TRBV6-1
DNA: TGTGCCAGCAGTGAAGCACAGGATGGAAACACCATATATTTT
CDR3: CASSEAQDGNTIYF

D: TRBD2
size: -
J: TRBJ2-3
V: TRBV11-3
DNA: TGTGCCAGCAGCTCAATAGCGGGAGGTACAGATACGCAGTATTTT
CDR3: CASSSIAGGTDTQYF

D: TRBD1
size: -
J: TRBJ1-2
V: TRBV6-1
DNA: TGTGCCAGCAGTGACAGGACAGGGAGGCTCCCTTATTATGGCTACACCTTC
CDR3: CASSDRTGRLPYYGYTF

D: TRBD1
size: -
J: TRBJ1-4
V: TRBV5-1
DNA: TGCGCCAGCAGCTTGAAAGGGACAGGGCCTATCTTCTATGAAAAACTGTTTTTT
CDR3: CASSLKGTGPIFYEKLFF

D: TRBD1
size: -
J: TRBJ1-2
V: TRBV6-5
DNA: TGTGCCAGCAGCCCAACAGGGGTGGGGTATGGCTACACCTTC
CDR3: CASSPTGVGYGYTF

D: -
size: -
J: TRBJ1-1
V: TRBV7-8
DNA: TGTGCCAGCAGCTTAGGATTACTAATGAGCACTGAAGCTTTCTTT
CDR3: CASSLGLLMSTEAFF

D: TRBD2
size: -
J: TRBJ2-6
V: TRBV7-9
DNA: TGTGCCAGCAGCTTAGGTCGAGCGGGAGGGCCCTCTGGGGCCAACGTCCTGACTTTC
CDR3: CASSLGRAGGPSGANVLTF

D: -
size: -
J: TRBJ1-1
V: TRBV11-3
DNA: TGTGCCAGCAGCCCGCAGCCCAGCGGAGACACTGAAGCTTTCTTT
CDR3: CASSPQPSGDTEAFF

D: -
size: -
J: TRBJ1-6
V: TRBV4-1
DNA: TGCGCCAGCAGCCAAGTCGAGAATTCACCCCTCCACTTT
CDR3: CASSQVENSPLHF

D: TRBD1
size: -
J: TRBJ2-1
V: TRBV29-1
DNA: TGCAGCGCCTCCAACCGGGACAGGGGCTACAATGAGCAGTTCTTC
CDR3: CSASNRDRGYNEQFF

D: TRBD1
size: once
J: TRBJ2-3
V: TRBV9
DNA: TGTGCCAGCAGCGTAGGCCGGACAGGGGGCAGCACAGATACGCAGTATTTT
CDR3: CASSVGRTGGSTDTQYF

D: TRBD2
size: -
J: TRBJ2-3
V: TRBV27
DNA: TGTGCCAGCACTAGCGGGGGTTACACAGATACGCAGTATTTT
CDR3: CASTSGGYTDTQYF

D: -
size: -
J: TRBJ1-2
V: TRBV29-1
DNA: TGCAGCGTTGGGCTATCAGGGAACTATGGCTACACCTTC
CDR3: CSVGLSGNYGYTF

D: -
size: -
J: TRBJ2-7
V: TRBV5-1
DNA: TGCGCCAGCAGCCCACGGACTAATACCTACGAGCAGTACTTC
CDR3: CASSPRTNTYEQYF

D: TRBD1
size: -
J: TRBJ2-7
V: TRBV27
DNA: TGTGCCAGCAGTACGCAGGGGGTCAACGAGCAGTACTTC
CDR3: CASSTQGVNEQYF

D: TRBD1
size: once
J: TRBJ1-3
V: TRBV6-1
DNA: TGTGCCAGCAGTCAGGGGGCGGGCGGAAACACCATATATTTT
CDR3: CASSQGAGGNTIYF

D: TRBD1
size: -
J: TRBJ1-1
V: TRBV11-2
DNA: TGTGCCAGCAGCATGACAGGGGGCACTGAAGCTTTCTTT
CDR3: CASSMTGGTEAFF

D: TRBD1
size: -
J: TRBJ2-7
V: TRBV7-7
DNA: TGTGCTAGCAGCCAATTCGACAGGGCCGAGCAGTACTTC
CDR3: CASSQFDRAEQYF

D: -
size: once
J: TRBJ1-2
V: TRBV28
DNA: TGTGCCAGCAGTATAGTGTCCTATGGCTACACCTTC
CDR3: CASSIVSYGYTF

D: -
size: -
J: TRBJ1-1
V: TRBV7-2
DNA: TGTGCCAGCAGCGGGACGGGACTGTTGAACACTGAAGCTTTCTTT
CDR3: CASSGTGLLNTEAFF

D: -
size: -
J: TRBJ1-2
V: TRBV7-9
DNA: TGTGCCAGCAGTCTCAGAGCGGACCAAGGCAATGGCTACACCTTC
CDR3: CASSLRADQGNGYTF

D: -
size: -
J: TRBJ2-6
V: TRBV7-9
DNA: TGTGCCAGCGGGCTGTGGGGGGCCAACGTCCTGACTTTC
CDR3: CASGLWGANVLTF

D: -
size: -
J: TRBJ2-7
V: TRBV4-1
DNA: TGCGCCAGCAGCCAAAAGACTGTAGGGGCCTACGAGCAGTACTTC
CDR3: CASSQKTVGAYEQYF

D: -
size: -
J: TRBJ1-2
V: TRBV19
DNA: TGTGCCAGTAGTATGGCGGGGGAGCAGGGCGGCTATGGCTACACCTTC
CDR3: CASSMAGEQGGYGYTF

D: TRBD1
size: -
J: TRBJ2-2
V: TRBV5-1
DNA: TGCGCCAGCAGCTCGAGGGGGCCCGGGGAGCTGTTTTTT
CDR3: CASSSRGPGELFF

D: -
size: -
J: TRBJ1-5
V: TRBV6-6
DNA: TGTGCCAGCAGAGCGGGACAATATAGCAATCAGCCCCAGCATTTT
CDR3: CASRAGQYSNQPQHF